These 25 T cell receptor beta chains came from one sample sequenced in a study of blood T cell repertoires in COVID-19 (dated by TCRdb to 2018 to 2021). Libraries were prepared through the immunoSEQ multiplex PCR assay. Drawn from immuneACCESS, this table holds only the in-frame rearrangements with V and J called that TCRdb kept. Clones are partly lost; checked studies trace under half to an unresolved V gene and leave the rest unexplained. In this sample the table shows about 150,000 clones, 80% to 90% of which occur a single time. The ten largest account for just over 9.5% of the sample. Sequencing used peripheral blood. The receptors shown here come from a woman aged 45-59 years with acute or convalescent COVID-19.

The chain is built from TRBV5-6 and TRBJ1-1; D is ambiguous. CDR1 and CDR2 from the germline V gene are SGHDT and YYEEEE. V gave up 5 bases and J gave up 4 bases, with 15 bases separating them. CDR3 size: 14 residues. CDR3 residues: CASSIGSEVTEAFF. The CDR3 region has the DNA TGTGCCAGCAGTATCGGGTCTGAGGTCACTGAAGCTTTCTTT. Combining the CDR3 with reference TRBV5-6 and TRBJ1-1 gives the whole variable domain DAGVTQSPTHLIKTRGQQVTLRCSPKSGHDTVSWYQQALGQGPQFIFQYYEEEERQRGNFPDRFSGHQFPNYSSELNVNALLLGDSALYLCASSIGSEVTEAFFGQGTRLTVV.

This clone was observed a single time. The chain recombines TRBV7-9 with TRBJ2-1, with a tentative D call TRBD2 (6 bases). Germline V CDR1 and CDR2: SEHNR, FQNEAQ (reference sequence). The CDR3 is made up of 17 amino acids. V was shortened by 4 bases and J by 2 bases, with 18 bases between the two germline ends. The CDR3 region has the DNA TGTGCCAGCAGCTCACTGGACTTTAGCGGCCCCTACAATGAGCAGTTCTTC. It translates to CASSSLDFSGPYNEQFF.

Notes on this clone: The sample contains more than one DNA sequence encoding this CDR3. The chain's CDR3 is CASSPQGFGNQPQHF. In nucleotides, the CDR3 is TGTGCCAGCTCACCCCAGGGGTTCGGCAATCAGCCCCAGCATTTT. The J gene is TRBJ1-5, the V gene TRBV18; tentative D call: TRBD1 (6 bases). CDR1 is KGHSH, CDR2 LQKENI, per germline. Trimming left V 3 bases short and J 2 bases short, with 11 bases between. This CDR3 is built from 15 residues. The variable domain in full, with the rest retrieved from reference TRBV18 and TRBJ1-5, is NAGVMQNPRHLVRRRGQEARLRCSPMKGHSHVYWYRQLPEEGLKFMVYLQKENIIDESGMPKERFSAEFPKEGPSILRIQQVVRGDSAAYFCASSPQGFGNQPQHFGDGTRLSIL.

This rearrangement joins TRBV7-3 to TRBJ2-7, with TRBD2 matching over 11 bases. The CDR3 is made up of 14 amino acids. V lost 5 bases to trimming and J lost 5 bases; unmatched junction nucleotides: 5. CDR1 is SGHTA, CDR2 FQGTGA, per germline. The CDR3 sequence: CASSPTSGSNEQYF. CDR3 sequence (DNA): TGTGCCAGCAGCCCAACTAGCGGGAGCAACGAGCAGTACTTC.

The gene calls are TRBV7-9 and TRBJ1-4; D is unresolved. Deletions cut 4 bases from V and 3 bases from J, with 12 bases between. Germline assignment: CDR1 SEHNR and CDR2 FQNEAQ (reference sequence). CDR3 size: 15 residues. For the CDR3, the DNA is TGTGCCAGCAGCTCCGAGGGCAAATCTAATGAAAAACTGTTTTTT. The encoded protein is CASSSEGKSNEKLFF.

This clone was found once. The chain couples TRBV7-2 to TRBJ1-2; 7 bases fit TRBD1. This CDR3 has 14 amino acids. The V gene's germline CDR1 is SGHTA and CDR2 FQGNSA. After removal of 5 bases from V and 3 bases from J, the junction contained 6 bases not matched to a gene. The CDR3 coding sequence is TGTGCCAGCAGCCCCACCGGGACAGACTATGGCTACACCTTC. It yields the protein CASSPTGTDYGYTF.

Here the CDR3 DNA reads TGTGCCAGCTCACCGGACAGGGATAATTCACCCCTCCACTTT. As protein: CASSPDRDNSPLHF. The rearrangement uses TRBV18 and TRBJ1-6, with 8 bases fitting TRBD1. This CDR3 is built from 14 residues. J gave up 5 bases and V 3 bases, and 0 bases lay outside the gene matches. Germline values: CDR1 KGHSH, CDR2 LQKENI.

This clone came up once. The genes are TRBV19 and TRBJ1-1; possible D gene TRBD1, 6 bases. The CDR3 contains 12 residues. Germline V gene data show CDR1 as LNHDA and CDR2 as SQIVND (reference sequence). V was trimmed by 4 bases and J by 7 bases, leaving 10 bases between them. CDR3 in DNA: TGTGCCAGTAGTACAGGGGCGCGTGAAGCTTTCTTT. Translated, it gives CASSTGAREAFF.

This clone came up once. This chain joins TRBV21-1 and TRBJ1-5. TRBV21-1 is a known pseudogene. CDR3 length: 19 residues. CDR3 nucleotide sequence: TGTGCCAGCAGCGCCCCCCTACTAGGATTCTCATATAGCAATCAGCCCCAGCATTTT. Translation: CASSAPLLGFSYSNQPQHF.

This chain links TRBV9 with TRBJ2-5; D is ambiguous. CDR3 length equals 15 residues. In germline, CDR1 is SGDLS, CDR2 YYNGEE. V shed 1 base and J shed 1 base, with 11 bases lying between them. In nucleotides, the CDR3 is TGTGCCAGCAGCGTATATTCAGTCCCCCAAGAGACCCAGTACTTC. Translating gives CASSVYSVPQETQYF.

The rearrangement joins TRBV4-3 to TRBJ2-2; TRBD2 matches 14 bases. Germline assignment: CDR1 LGHNA and CDR2 YSLEER. This CDR3 spans 21 amino acids. The junction had 13 bases not matched to a gene; V was cut back by 0 bases and J by 4 bases. The DNA for the CDR3 is TGCGCCAGCAGCCAAGATGTCTTTAGGGGGACTAGCGGGAGTGGCACCGGGGAGCTGTTTTTT. Its translation is CASSQDVFRGTSGSGTGELFF.

The chain uses TRBV7-8 and TRBJ1-6; perhaps TRBD1 as D (5 bases). Between the trimmed V and J ends, which lost 7 bases and 6 bases, there was a span of 13 bases. Germline CDR1 is SGHVS and CDR2 is FQNEAQ. CDR3 length: 14 residues. For the CDR3, the DNA is TGTGCCAGCACTTGGGGGGGTCCTAATTCACCCCTCCACTTT. Protein product: CASTWGGPNSPLHF.

This chain connects TRBV7-2 to TRBJ2-7, with 7 bases that match TRBD2. With V trimmed by 0 bases and J by 2 bases, 7 bases remained unmatched. Per germline, CDR1 SGHTA and CDR2 FQGNSA. The CDR3 has 16 residues. CDR3 loop: CASSLAGGAQTYEQYF. The DNA for the CDR3 is TGTGCCAGCAGCTTAGCGGGAGGGGCCCAAACCTACGAGCAGTACTTC.

The rearrangement joins TRBV4-2 to TRBJ2-1; the D gene is possibly TRBD2 (6 bases). V lost 1 base to trimming and J lost 4 bases, with 14 bases between them. The CDR3 consists of 16 residues. The germline V gene has CDR1 LGHNA and CDR2 YNFKEQ. CDR3 bases: TGTGCCAGCAGCCAAGTGGACGGGAGTAGTTACAATGAGCAGTTCTTC. Its protein product is CASSQVDGSSYNEQFF.

As DNA, the CDR3 is TGTGCCACCAGCAGAGAAGACAGCCGTTACGAGCAGTACTTC. Its protein product is CATSREDSRYEQYF. The V gene is TRBV15, the J gene TRBJ2-7, with a tentative D call TRBD1 (5 bases). This CDR3 comprises 14 residues. In germline, CDR1 is LNHNV, CDR2 YYDKDF (reference sequence). V lost 0 bases and J lost 4, with 10 bases in between.

The chain has TRBV24-1 and TRBJ2-1; D unclear. The CDR3 is made up of 12 amino acids. Germline V lookup: CDR1 KGHDR, CDR2 SFDVKD. V gave up 6 bases and J gave up 3 bases, with 5 bases separating them. CDR3 loop: CATSYGYNEQFF. CDR3 sequence (DNA): TGTGCCACCAGTTACGGCTACAATGAGCAGTTCTTC.

V and J are TRBV16 and TRBJ1-2; D is unclear. Germline V gene sequence: CDR1 KGHSY, CDR2 FQNENV. The CDR3 extends over 14 amino acids. V was pared by 4 bases and J by 7 bases, with 16 bases between. The CDR3 DNA reads TGTGCCAGCAGCCTGGGAGCGCTGTATGGTGGCTACACCTTC. It codes for CASSLGALYGGYTF.

This clone was counted once. V usage is TRBV6-2 or TRBV6-3 and J usage is TRBJ1-3; D is unclear. With 2 bases removed from V and 0 bases from J, the gap between germline ends came to 5 bases. The CDR3 loop spans 14 amino acids. Germline loops: CDR1 MNHEY, CDR2 SVGEGT. This chain's CDR3 is CASSYPGSGNTIYF. The CDR3 DNA is TGTGCCAGCAGTTACCCCGGCTCTGGAAACACCATATATTTT.

The chain joins TRBV19 to TRBJ1-2, with D unclear. In germline, CDR1 is LNHDA, CDR2 SQIVND (reference sequence). V was pared by 7 bases and J by 5 bases, with 20 bases between. The CDR3 consists of 15 residues. The CDR3 loop is CASTSNPGGQYGYTF. CDR3 DNA: TGTGCCAGTACCTCCAACCCTGGCGGGCAGTATGGCTACACCTTC.

This clone was observed a few times. J is TRBJ1-1 and V is TRBV19; perhaps TRBD1 as D (5 bases). In germline, CDR1 is LNHDA, CDR2 SQIVND (reference sequence). This CDR3 has 18 amino acids. Deletions cut 4 bases from V and 4 bases from J, with 25 bases between. The CDR3: CASSTPAGRGGVVTEAFF. CDR3 nucleotides: TGTGCCAGTAGTACGCCAGCGGGGAGGGGCGGCGTGGTCACTGAAGCTTTCTTT.

The genes are TRBV5-1 and TRBJ2-2, with 9 bases matching TRBD2. CDR3 length: 18 residues. V was clipped by 2 bases and J by 3 bases; unmatched bases: 11. The germline V gene encodes CDR1 SGHRS and CDR2 YFSETQ. CDR3 sequence: CASSLLTRGGAYTGELFF. The CDR3 DNA reads as TGCGCCAGCAGCTTACTAACTCGCGGGGGGGCCTACACCGGGGAGCTGTTTTTT.

This chain joins TRBV27 and TRBJ1-1; maybe TRBD1 (5 bases). This CDR3 comprises 14 residues. Trimming pared 3 bases from V and 2 bases from J, leaving 10 bases between. Germline lookup yields CDR1 MNHEY and CDR2 SMNVEV (reference sequence). The CDR3, as DNA: TGTGCCAGCAGTTTGCAGGGCAAAAACACTGAAGCTTTCTTT. Protein sequence: CASSLQGKNTEAFF.

The J gene is TRBJ2-7, the V gene TRBV3-1 (or the pseudogene TRBV3-2), with D tentatively TRBD2 (7 bases). This CDR3 is 17 amino acids long. Deletions cut 5 bases from V and 2 bases from J, with 22 bases between. From germline, CDR1 is LGHDT and CDR2 YNNKEL (reference sequence). The CDR3 coding sequence is TGTGCCAGCAGCTACGGGGCCCTGCGGGGGCGGCCCTACGAGCAGTACTTC. Protein: CASSYGALRGRPYEQYF.

The chain links TRBV6-6 to TRBJ1-5, with D unclear. The V gene's germline CDR1 is MNHNY and CDR2 SVGAGI (reference sequence). The CDR3 runs 13 residues. V was shortened by 7 bases and J by 5 bases, with 12 bases between the two germline ends. The CDR3 sequence: CASIARGDQPQHF. Written as DNA, the CDR3 is TGTGCCAGCATCGCCCGGGGAGATCAGCCCCAGCATTTT.

This clone was seen only once. The chain couples TRBV30 to TRBJ1-6; TRBD1 matches at 9 bases. Germline assignment: CDR1 GTSNPN and CDR2 SVGIG (reference sequence). V shed 5 bases, J shed 6 bases, and the junction held 2 bases outside the gene matches. This CDR3 region has 13 residues. CDR3 region: CAWGQGINSPLHF. DNA for the CDR3: TGTGCCTGGGGACAGGGGATTAATTCACCCCTCCACTTT. Full variable domain (rest looked up from reference TRBV30 and TRBJ1-6): SQTIHQWPATLVQPVGSPLSLECTVEGTSNPNLYWYRQAAGRGLQLLFYSVGIGQISSEVPQNLSASRPQDRQFILSSKKLLLSDSGFYLCAWGQGINSPLHFGNGTRLTVT.